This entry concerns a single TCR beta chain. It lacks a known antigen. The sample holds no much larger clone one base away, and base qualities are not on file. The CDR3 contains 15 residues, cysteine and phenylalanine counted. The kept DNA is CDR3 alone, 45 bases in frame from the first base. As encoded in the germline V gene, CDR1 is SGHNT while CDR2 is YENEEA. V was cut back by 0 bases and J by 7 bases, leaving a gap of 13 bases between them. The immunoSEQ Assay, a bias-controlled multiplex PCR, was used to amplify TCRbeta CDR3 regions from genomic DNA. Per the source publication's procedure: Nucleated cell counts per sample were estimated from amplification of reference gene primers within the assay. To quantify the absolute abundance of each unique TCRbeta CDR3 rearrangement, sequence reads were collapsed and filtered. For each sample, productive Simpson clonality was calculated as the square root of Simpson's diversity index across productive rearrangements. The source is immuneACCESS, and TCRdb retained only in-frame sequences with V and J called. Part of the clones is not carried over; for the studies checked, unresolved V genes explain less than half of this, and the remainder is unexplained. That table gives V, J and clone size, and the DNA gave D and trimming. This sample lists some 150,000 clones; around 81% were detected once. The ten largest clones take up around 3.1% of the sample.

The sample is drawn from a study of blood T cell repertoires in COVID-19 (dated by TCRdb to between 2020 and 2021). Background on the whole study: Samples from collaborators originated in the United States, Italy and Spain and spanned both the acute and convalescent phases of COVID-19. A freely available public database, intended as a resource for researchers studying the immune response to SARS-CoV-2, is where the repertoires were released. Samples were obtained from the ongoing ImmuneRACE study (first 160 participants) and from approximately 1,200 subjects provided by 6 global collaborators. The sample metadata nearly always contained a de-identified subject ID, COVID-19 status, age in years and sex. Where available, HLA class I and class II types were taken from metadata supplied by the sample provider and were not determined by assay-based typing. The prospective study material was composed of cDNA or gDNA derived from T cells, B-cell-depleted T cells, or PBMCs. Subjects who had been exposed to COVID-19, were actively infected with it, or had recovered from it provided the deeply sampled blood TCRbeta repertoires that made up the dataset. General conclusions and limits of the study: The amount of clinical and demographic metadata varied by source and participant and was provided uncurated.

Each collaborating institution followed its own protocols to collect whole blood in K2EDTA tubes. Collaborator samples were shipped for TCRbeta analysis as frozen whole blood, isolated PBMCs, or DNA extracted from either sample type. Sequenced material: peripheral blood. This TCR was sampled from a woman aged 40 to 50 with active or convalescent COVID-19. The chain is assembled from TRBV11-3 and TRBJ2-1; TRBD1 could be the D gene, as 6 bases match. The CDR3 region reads CASSLEGQGKNEQFF. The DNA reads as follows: TGTGCCAGCAGCTTAGAAGGTCAGGGGAAGAATGAGCAGTTCTTC.